This T cell receptor beta chain derives from a study of patients and donors after allogeneic stem cell transplantation. TCRdb passed the RT-PCR reads through MiXCR, listing each CDR3 protein once. In the table there are over 200,000 distinct CDR3 sequences, 35% to 45% of which are singletons. V lost 1 base and J 11 bases, leaving 17 bases between the germline ends. Germline V gene data show CDR1 as MGHRA and CDR2 as YSYEKL. This CDR3 contains 14 residues. The chain employs TRBV4-1 and TRBJ1-2, with D unresolved. What was sequenced was blood, either unsorted or a sorted T cell fraction (not recorded which). The receptor was derived from a human donor who was either an allogeneic HSCT recipient or a stem cell or donor lymphocyte infusion donor (not recorded which). It is not recorded whose cells these are; they may come from a transplant donor. CDR3 sequence (DNA): TGCGCCAGCAGCCAAGGCCAGGACCCCGTCGGTTACACCTTC. Amino acids: CASSQGQDPVGYTF.